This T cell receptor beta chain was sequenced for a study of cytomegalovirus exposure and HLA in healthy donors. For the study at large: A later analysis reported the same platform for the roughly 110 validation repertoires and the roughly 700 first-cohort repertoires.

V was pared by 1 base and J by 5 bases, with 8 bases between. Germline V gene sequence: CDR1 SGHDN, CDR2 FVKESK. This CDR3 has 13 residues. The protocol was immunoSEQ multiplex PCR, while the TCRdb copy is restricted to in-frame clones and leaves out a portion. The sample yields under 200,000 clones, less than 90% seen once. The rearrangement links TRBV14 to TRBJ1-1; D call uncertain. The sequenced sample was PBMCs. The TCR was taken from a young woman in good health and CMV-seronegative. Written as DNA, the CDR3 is TGTGCCAGCAGCCAAGGTTTCCGGACTGAAGCTTTCTTT. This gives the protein CASSQGFRTEAFF.